The rows below give T cell receptor beta chains drawn from one sample of a study of T-cell reconstitution after alpha-beta-depleted transplantation in children. Via MiXCR, TCRdb re-called the PCR reads, giving one row per CDR3 protein. The sample holds about 200,000 distinct CDR3 sequences, about 15% seen once. Material: PBMCs from the stem cell graft donor, obtained from the stem cell graft. The receptors shown here come from a human donor who donated a stem cell graft to a child with acute lymphoblastic leukemia. The CDR3 runs from the conserved cysteine through the conserved F or W.

V	J	CDR3
TRBV10-3	TRBJ2-7	CAISYYMSDTYEQYF
TRBV9	TRBJ2-7	CASSEGLAGGNEQYF
TRBV4-1	TRBJ2-1	CASSQLAGTGVNEQFF
TRBV6-5	TRBJ2-3	CASSSRGASSTDTQYF
TRBV5-5	TRBJ2-7	CASSRQRGGGYEQYF
TRBV20-1	TRBJ2-1	CSARDRPDNEQFF
TRBV3-1	TRBJ2-6	CASSRDSSFSGANVLTF
TRBV6-5	TRBJ2-7	CASSIRGQEQYF
TRBV12-3/TRBV12-4	TRBJ1-1	CASSLAIWGRGAFF
TRBV29-1	TRBJ2-2	CSVGQGQGTGELFF
TRBV6-2/TRBV6-3	TRBJ2-1	CASSYPPYEQFF
TRBV6-5	TRBJ2-3	CASSYSQDPTQYF
TRBV20-1	TRBJ2-3	CSARTSGYTDTQYF
TRBV20-1	TRBJ2-5	CSASSNQETQYF
TRBV12-3/TRBV12-4	TRBJ2-1	CASTPPLAGGWYNEQFF
TRBV20-1	TRBJ2-7	CSARESGRAEQYF
TRBV20-1	TRBJ2-7	CSVNRGPPDYEQYF
TRBV4-2	TRBJ2-1	CASSQEMSGGQFF
TRBV12-3/TRBV12-4	TRBJ1-2	CASRRDSFYGYTF
TRBV5-5	TRBJ2-1	CASSPGLSKSNEQFF
TRBV20-1	TRBJ2-5	CSASSPSGRVETQYF
TRBV15	TRBJ2-7	CATSRVRQRSSYEQYF
TRBV7-6	TRBJ2-2	CASSLGHNTGELFF
TRBV6-6	TRBJ2-5	CASARGSETQYF
TRBV7-8	TRBJ2-3	CASSLLWKGTSGSVDTQYF
TRBV30	TRBJ1-1	CAWSVRSSAEAFF
TRBV12-3/TRBV12-4	TRBJ2-4	CASSETGSIAKNIQYF
TRBV6-5	TRBJ2-1	CASSYSAGWGEQFF
TRBV19	TRBJ2-2	CASSQVVFTGTGNTGELFF